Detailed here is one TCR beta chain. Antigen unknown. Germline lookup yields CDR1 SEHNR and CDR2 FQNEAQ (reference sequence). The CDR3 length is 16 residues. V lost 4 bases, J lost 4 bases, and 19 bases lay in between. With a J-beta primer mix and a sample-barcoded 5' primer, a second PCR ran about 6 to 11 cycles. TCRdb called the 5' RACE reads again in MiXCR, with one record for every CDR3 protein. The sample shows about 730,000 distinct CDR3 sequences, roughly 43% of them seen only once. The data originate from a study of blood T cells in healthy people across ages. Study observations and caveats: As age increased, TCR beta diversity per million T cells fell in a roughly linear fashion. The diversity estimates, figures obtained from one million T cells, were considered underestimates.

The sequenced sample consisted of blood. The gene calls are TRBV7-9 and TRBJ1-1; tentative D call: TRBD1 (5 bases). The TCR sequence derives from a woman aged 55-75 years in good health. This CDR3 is CASSSQGVGGSTEAFF. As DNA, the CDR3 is TGTGCCAGCAGCTCCCAGGGTGTTGGGGGGAGCACTGAAGCTTTCTTT.